This T cell receptor (beta chain) was sequenced for a study of cytomegalovirus exposure and HLA in healthy donors. Findings and limits, study-wide: The HLA-A and HLA-B alleles of most subjects were reportedly predicted accurately from TCR beta sequences. For presence/absence analyses, sequencing depth was assumed to be roughly uniform across donors. Cytomegalovirus status, reportedly, was diagnosed with high specificity and sensitivity by the classifier.

The PCR employed 60 Vbeta primers together with 13 Jbeta primers. Per the original data handling: Around 83 million unique TCR beta chains, some 9.9 million shared, were counted in a later analysis. Clones were sequenced by immunoSEQ multiplex PCR, and TCRdb holds only the in-frame ones, with some missing. Clonal size and the V and J genes are those of that table, whereas D and trimming came from the DNA. This sample has under 200,000 clones, with more than 70% found just once. Trimming left V 0 bases short and J 4 bases short, with 10 bases between. CDR3 size: 15 residues. Per the germline V gene, CDR1 is SGHKS and CDR2 is YYEKEE (reference sequence). To note about this clone: Its antigen is as yet unknown.

This chain uses TRBV5-5 with TRBJ2-2; a possible D gene is TRBD1 (6 bases). The sequence came from a man younger than 45 in good health and CMV-seronegative. The source material was PBMCs. The CDR3 bases are TGTGCCAGCAGCTTGGGGACAGTGTTCACCGGGGAGCTGTTTTTT. Residues: CASSLGTVFTGELFF.